This T cell receptor (beta chain) was sequenced in a study of T cell repertoires in cytomegalovirus infection. Study-level background: In public TCR beta signatures, there were indications of both CMV infection and matching HLA type. Study findings and constraints: Public TCR beta family frequency separated CMV-and-HLA carriers, including in an independent cohort. There were HLA-C-restricted CMV-specific TCR beta clonotypes dominating the ex vivo response.

TCRdb recomputed calls from the reads with MiXCR, one row per CDR3 protein. The data contain roughly 200,000 distinct CDR3 sequences, nearly 9.5% of them singletons. The germline CDR1 and CDR2 sequences are SGHVS and FNYEAQ. The CDR3 consists of 15 residues. V was pared by 4 bases and J by 0 bases, with 12 bases between. This clonotype was counted ten times or more. The antigen remains unidentified. The V and J genes are TRBV7-6 and TRBJ1-1; TRBD1 might be the D (6 bases). The sequence derives from a human donor in good health (CMV status not recorded). Some clones in this sample may be carry-over from other donors' samples. The sample taken for sequencing was PBMCs. CDR3 residues: CASSSGQRLNTEAFF. DNA of the CDR3: TGTGCCAGCAGCTCAGGACAGAGGTTGAACACTGAAGCTTTCTTT.